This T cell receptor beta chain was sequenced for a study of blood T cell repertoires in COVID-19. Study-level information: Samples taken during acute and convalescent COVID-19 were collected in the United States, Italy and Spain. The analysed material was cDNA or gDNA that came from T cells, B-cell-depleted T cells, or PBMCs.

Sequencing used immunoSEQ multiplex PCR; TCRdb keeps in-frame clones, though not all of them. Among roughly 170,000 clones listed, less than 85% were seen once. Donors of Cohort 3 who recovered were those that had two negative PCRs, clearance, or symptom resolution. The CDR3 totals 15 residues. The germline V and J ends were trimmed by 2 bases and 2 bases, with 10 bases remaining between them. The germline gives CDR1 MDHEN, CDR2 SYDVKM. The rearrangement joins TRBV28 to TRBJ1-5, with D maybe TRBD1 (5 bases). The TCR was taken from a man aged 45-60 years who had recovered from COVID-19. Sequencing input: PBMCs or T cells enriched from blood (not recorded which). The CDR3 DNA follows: TGTGCCAGCAGTTTACGGGGGAATGGCAATCAGCCCCAGCATTTT. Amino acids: CASSLRGNGNQPQHF.